What follows are 22 T cell receptor beta chains derived from one specimen sequenced in a study of long-term antiretroviral therapy in people with HIV. With survey level as its setting, the immunoSEQ assay was v3.0. Sequencing was performed with immunoSEQ multiplex PCR; in TCRdb, only in-frame clones are kept and a portion is missing. Among roughly 24,000 clones listed, 88% were seen once. Sequences were derived from unsorted PBMCs, sampled 0.6 years after starting antiretroviral therapy. The receptor set was obtained from a man in his sixties with HIV.

This clone was counted a few times. This chain joins TRBV2 and TRBJ2-7; D remains ambiguous. Germline CDR1 and CDR2: SNHLY and FYNNEI. This CDR3 has 12 residues. V was pared by 10 bases and J by 2 bases, with 12 bases between. DNA for the CDR3: TGTGCCAAGCAGTTTGGACCCTACGAGCAGTACTTC. Its translation is CAKQFGPYEQYF.

This rearrangement joins TRBV30 to TRBJ2-5; D perhaps matches TRBD2 (6 bases). The V end lost 0 bases, the J end lost 5 bases, and 10 bases lay between the germline ends. There are 13 residues in the CDR3. Looked up from germline, CDR1 is GTSNPN and CDR2 is SVGIG (reference sequence). CDR3 nucleotides: TGTGCCTGGAGTGTACTGGCGGGGGAGACCCAGTACTTC. It is translated as CAWSVLAGETQYF. The variable domain in full, with the rest retrieved from reference TRBV30 and TRBJ2-5, is SQTIHQWPATLVQPVGSPLSLECTVEGTSNPNLYWYRQAAGRGLQLLFYSVGIGQISSEVPQNLSASRPQDRQFILSSKKLLLSDSGFYLCAWSVLAGETQYFGPGTRLLVL.

The rearrangement links TRBV7-9 to TRBJ2-3; D remains unclear. CDR3 length equals 12 residues. V shed 5 bases and J shed 7 bases, with 10 bases lying between them. CDR1 SEHNR and CDR2 FQNEAQ come from the germline V gene (reference sequence). In DNA form, the CDR3 reads TGTGCCAGCAGCCCGATCAGGAATACGCAGTATTTT. This translates into CASSPIRNTQYF.

The chain carries TRBV5-5 and TRBJ1-2; D ambiguous. The V and J ends lost 0 bases and 4 bases respectively, with 10 bases between them. Per germline, CDR1 SGHKS and CDR2 YYEKEE (reference sequence). The CDR3 is made up of 14 amino acids. CDR3 in DNA: TGTGCCAGCAGCTTGGCCCTGGGAACCTATGGCTACACCTTC. The encoded protein is CASSLALGTYGYTF.

J is TRBJ2-1 and V is TRBV5-1, with TRBD1 matching 7 bases. J gave up 0 bases and V 0 bases, and 6 bases lay outside the gene matches. Germline CDR1 is SGHRS and CDR2 is YFSETQ. This CDR3 comprises 17 residues. The CDR3: CASSLARDRSSYNEQFF. CDR3 bases: TGCGCCAGCAGCTTGGCACGGGACAGAAGCTCCTACAATGAGCAGTTCTTC.

CDR3 bases: TGTGCCAGCAGTTTCAGGGGGCTCAGCACAGATACGCAGTATTTT. It codes for CASSFRGLSTDTQYF. The J gene is TRBJ2-3, the V gene TRBV27; 8 bases align to TRBD1. Germline loops: CDR1 MNHEY, CDR2 SMNVEV (reference sequence). There are 15 residues in the CDR3. After removal of 3 bases from V and 0 bases from J, the junction contained 2 bases not matched to a gene.

This clone was seen a single time. The chain joins TRBV10-2 to TRBJ1-6; D may be TRBD1 (6 bases). The CDR3 covers 14 residues. CDR1 is WSHSY and CDR2 is SAAADI in the germline V gene. Between the trimmed V and J ends, which lost 5 bases and 14 bases, there was a span of 19 bases. This CDR3 is CASSLRDTSSALHF. CDR3 in DNA: TGCGCCAGCAGTCTCCGGGACACGAGTTCGGCCCTCCACTTT.

The chain carries TRBV9 and TRBJ1-2; 9 nucleotides match TRBD1. CDR3 length: 15 residues. CDR1 and CDR2 from the germline V gene are SGDLS and YYNGEE. V dropped 3 bases and J dropped 4; count of bases not matched to a gene: 7. The CDR3 loop reads CASSAQGAQIYGYTF. CDR3 DNA: TGTGCCAGCAGCGCACAGGGGGCGCAGATCTATGGCTACACCTTC. The full variable domain, rest sourced from reference TRBV9 and TRBJ1-2, is DSGVTQTPKHLITATGQRVTLRCSPRSGDLSVYWYQQSLDQGLQFLIQYYNGEERAKGNILERFSAQQFPDLHSELNLSSLELGDSALYFCASSAQGAQIYGYTFGSGTRLTVV.

This clone was counted between two and nine times. The chain couples TRBV19 to TRBJ2-7, with 9 bases lining up with TRBD1. This CDR3 spans 15 amino acids. The V segment lost 3 bases and the J segment 2 bases; nucleotides outside the gene matches: 5. Germline CDR1 reads LNHDA; CDR2 reads SQIVND (reference sequence). The CDR3 region has the DNA TGTGCCAGTAGTATCCGGGACAGGGACCCCTACGAGCAGTACTTC. This sequence encodes CASSIRDRDPYEQYF.

V and J are TRBV5-1 and TRBJ2-5; 8 bases fit TRBD1. Trimming cost V 3 bases and J 3 bases; bases outside gene matches: 7. Germline V lookup: CDR1 SGHRS, CDR2 YFSETQ. The CDR3 length is 15 residues. CDR3 residues: CASSSGLTGEETQYF. In DNA form, the CDR3 reads TGCGCCAGCAGCTCAGGTTTGACAGGGGAAGAGACCCAGTACTTC.

V gene TRBV2 combines with J gene TRBJ1-1, with TRBD1 matching over 7 bases. The ends lost 7 bases at V and 4 bases at J; junction bases unmatched: 6. The CDR3 runs to 13 residues. CDR1 is SNHLY, CDR2 FYNNEI, per germline. CDR3 residues: CASKKGAVTEAFF. The CDR3 nucleotides read TGTGCCAGCAAGAAGGGGGCAGTCACTGAAGCTTTCTTT.

This chain connects TRBV7-2 to TRBJ2-1; D is undetermined. V was clipped by 3 bases and J by 7 bases, with 7 bases between them. The CDR3 consists of 12 residues. The germline gives CDR1 SGHTA, CDR2 FQGNSA. Here the CDR3 reads CASSFFTNEQFF. The CDR3 region has the DNA TGTGCCAGCAGCTTTTTCACAAATGAGCAGTTCTTC.

This clone was recorded a few times. The V call is TRBV5-1, the J call TRBJ1-2; no firm D call. This CDR3 is 14 amino acids long. The germline V and J ends were trimmed by 4 bases and 6 bases, with 16 bases remaining between them. CDR1 and CDR2 (germline): SGHRS, YFSETQ. CDR3 sequence reads: CASSTTDYLNGYTF. The CDR3 bases are TGCGCCAGCAGCACTACGGACTACCTTAATGGCTACACCTTC.

This chain joins TRBV7-2 and TRBJ2-2; D remains ambiguous. The germline V gene has CDR1 SGHTA and CDR2 FQGNSA. This CDR3 has 14 residues. The V end lost 2 bases, the J end lost 4 bases, and 8 bases lay between the germline ends. Here the CDR3 reads CASSLRSPTGELFF. The CDR3 nucleotides are TGTGCCAGCAGCTTACGTAGCCCCACCGGGGAGCTGTTTTTT.

J is TRBJ1-2 and V is TRBV29-1; 10 bases map to TRBD1. This CDR3 comprises 12 residues. V lost 7 bases to trimming and J lost 7 bases; unmatched junction nucleotides: 6. Germline V gene data show CDR1 as SQVTM and CDR2 as ANQGSEA. The CDR3 loop is CSAGDRGAGYTF. The CDR3 region has the DNA TGCAGCGCCGGGGACAGGGGAGCTGGCTACACCTTC.

CDR3 amino acids: CSARDYSKAFF. CDR3 bases: TGCAGTGCTAGAGATTACAGTAAAGCTTTCTTT. The genes are TRBV20-1 and TRBJ1-1; D unclear. The CDR3 is made up of 11 amino acids. V was shortened by 0 bases and J by 9 bases, with 8 bases between the two germline ends. CDR1 DFQATT and CDR2 SNEGSKA come from the germline V gene (reference sequence).

V is TRBV7-7 and J is TRBJ1-4, with D uncertain. Germline-derived CDR1 and CDR2 are SSHAT and FNYEAQ (reference sequence). CDR3 length: 14 amino acids. The germline V and J ends were trimmed by 0 bases and 8 bases, with 10 bases remaining between them. The CDR3 region has the DNA TGTGCCAGCAGCTTAGCGTACGGGAGCGAAAAACTGTTTTTT. It yields the protein CASSLAYGSEKLFF.

The rearrangement joins TRBV5-5 to TRBJ1-3, with D unresolved. The CDR3 consists of 15 residues. Germline CDR1 SGHKS, CDR2 YYEKEE (reference sequence). Trimming took 4 bases from V and 1 from J, leaving 12 bases between them. The CDR3 DNA is TGTGCCAGCAGCAACCCATCCGGGTCTGGAAACACCATATATTTT. Translation gives CASSNPSGSGNTIYF.

CDR3 sequence: CAISESASGDNEQFF. In DNA, the CDR3 is TGTGCCATCAGTGAGTCGGCTAGCGGGGACAATGAGCAGTTCTTC. The V and J genes are TRBV10-3 and TRBJ2-1, with TRBD2 matching over 9 bases. With V trimmed by 0 bases and J by 5 bases, 2 bases remained unmatched. This CDR3 has 15 residues. CDR1 is ENHRY and CDR2 is SYGVKD in the germline V gene.

The chain links TRBV2 to TRBJ2-3; TRBD2 matches at 11 bases. Per the germline V gene, CDR1 is SNHLY and CDR2 is FYNNEI. V shed 6 bases, J shed 1 base, and the junction held 6 bases outside the gene matches. This CDR3 contains 16 residues. The CDR3 DNA sequence: TGTGCCAGCAGGGCCTGGACTAGCGGGCGCACAGATACGCAGTATTTT. This codes for CASRAWTSGRTDTQYF. Complete variable domain (other parts from reference TRBV2 and TRBJ2-3): EPEVTQTPSHQVTQMGQEVILRCVPISNHLYFYWYRQILGQKVEFLVSFYNNEISEKSEIFDDQFSVERPDGSNFTLKIRSTKLEDSAMYFCASRAWTSGRTDTQYFGPGTRLTVL.

The rearrangement joins TRBV7-9 to TRBJ2-5; 7 positions match TRBD2. Germline V CDR1 and CDR2: SEHNR, FQNEAQ (reference sequence). The length of the CDR3 is 18 residues. Trimming at V came to 2 bases and at J to 1 base, leaving 13 bases not matched to a gene. CDR3 sequence: CASSLKYGGSGSQETQYF. The CDR3 DNA is TGTGCCAGCAGCTTAAAGTACGGCGGGAGTGGGAGCCAAGAGACCCAGTACTTC. The variable domain in full, with the rest retrieved from reference TRBV7-9 and TRBJ2-5, is DTGVSQNPRHKITKRGQNVTFRCDPISEHNRLYWYRQTLGQGPEFLTYFQNEAQLEKSRLLSDRFSAERPKGSFSTLEIQRTEQGDSAMYLCASSLKYGGSGSQETQYFGPGTRLLVL.

The chain has TRBV4-2 and TRBJ2-1; D is uncertain. Per the germline V gene, CDR1 is LGHNA and CDR2 is YNFKEQ. This CDR3 region has 13 residues. The V end lost 1 base, the J end lost 8 bases, and 9 bases lay between the germline ends. In DNA, the CDR3 is TGTGCCAGCAGCCAAGTTCTTAGCTATGAGCAGTTCTTC. It yields the protein CASSQVLSYEQFF.